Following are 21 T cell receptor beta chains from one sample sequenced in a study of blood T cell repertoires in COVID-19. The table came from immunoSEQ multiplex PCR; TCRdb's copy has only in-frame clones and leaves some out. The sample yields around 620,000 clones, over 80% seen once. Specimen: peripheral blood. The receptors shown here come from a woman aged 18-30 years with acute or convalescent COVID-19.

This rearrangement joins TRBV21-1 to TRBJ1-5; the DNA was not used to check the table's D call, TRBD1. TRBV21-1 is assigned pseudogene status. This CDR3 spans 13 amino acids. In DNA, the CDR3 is TGTGCCAGCAGCAAAGACAGGGATCAGCCCCAGCATTTT. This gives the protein CASSKDRDQPQHF.

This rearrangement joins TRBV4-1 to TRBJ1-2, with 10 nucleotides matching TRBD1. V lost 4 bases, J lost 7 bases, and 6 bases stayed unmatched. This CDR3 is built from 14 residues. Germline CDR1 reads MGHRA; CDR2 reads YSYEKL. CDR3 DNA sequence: TGCGCCAGCAGCCTCCCCGGACAGGGGGTTGGCTACACCTTC. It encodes CASSLPGQGVGYTF.

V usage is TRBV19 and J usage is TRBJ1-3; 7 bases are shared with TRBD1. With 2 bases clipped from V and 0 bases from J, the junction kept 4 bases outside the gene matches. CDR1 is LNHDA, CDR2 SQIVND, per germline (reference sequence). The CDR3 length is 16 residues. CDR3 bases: TGTGCCAGTAGTATACAGGGGGAGAGCTCTGGAAACACCATATATTTT. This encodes CASSIQGESSGNTIYF. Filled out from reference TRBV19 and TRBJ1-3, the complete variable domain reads DGGITQSPKYLFRKEGQNVTLSCEQNLNHDAMYWYRQDPGQGLRLIYYSQIVNDFQKGDIAEGYSVSREKKESFPLTVTSAQKNPTAFYLCASSIQGESSGNTIYFGEGSWLTVV.

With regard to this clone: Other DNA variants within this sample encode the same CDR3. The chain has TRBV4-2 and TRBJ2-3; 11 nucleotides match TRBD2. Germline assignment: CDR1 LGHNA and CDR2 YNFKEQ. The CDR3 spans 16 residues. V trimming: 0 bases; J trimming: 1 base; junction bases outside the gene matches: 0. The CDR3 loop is CASSQELAGGTDTQYF. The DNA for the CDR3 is TGTGCCAGCAGCCAAGAACTAGCGGGGGGCACAGATACGCAGTATTTT.

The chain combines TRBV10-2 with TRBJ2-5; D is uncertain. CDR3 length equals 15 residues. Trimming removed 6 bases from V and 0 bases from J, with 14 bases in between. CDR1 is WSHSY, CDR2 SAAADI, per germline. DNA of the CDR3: TGCGCCAGCAGCGGAGTTTCATCGTACCAAGAGACCCAGTACTTC. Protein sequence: CASSGVSSYQETQYF.

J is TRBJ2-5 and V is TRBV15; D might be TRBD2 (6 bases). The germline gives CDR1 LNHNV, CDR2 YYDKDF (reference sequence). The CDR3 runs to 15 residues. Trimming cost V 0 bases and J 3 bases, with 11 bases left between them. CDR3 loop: CATSRDTGGEETQYF. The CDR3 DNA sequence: TGTGCCACCAGCAGAGATACTGGCGGGGAAGAGACCCAGTACTTC.

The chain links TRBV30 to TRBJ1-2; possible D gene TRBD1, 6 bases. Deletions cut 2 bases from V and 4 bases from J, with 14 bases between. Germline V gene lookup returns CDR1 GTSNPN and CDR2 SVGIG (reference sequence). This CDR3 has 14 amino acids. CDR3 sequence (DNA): TGTGCCTGGAGTCCCCAGGGGAGGGGCTATGGCTACACCTTC. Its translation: CAWSPQGRGYGYTF.

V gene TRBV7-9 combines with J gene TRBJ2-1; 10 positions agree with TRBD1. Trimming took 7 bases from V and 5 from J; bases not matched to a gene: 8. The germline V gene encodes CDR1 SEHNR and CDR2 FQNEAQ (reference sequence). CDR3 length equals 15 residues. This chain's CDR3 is CASTLGQGSNNEQFF. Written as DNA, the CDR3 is TGTGCCAGCACCTTGGGACAGGGGTCGAACAATGAGCAGTTCTTC.

CDR3 residues: CATTPGTSGANEQFF. CDR3 nucleotide sequence: TGTGCCACCACCCCCGGGACTAGCGGGGCAAATGAGCAGTTCTTC. The chain joins TRBV15 to TRBJ2-1; 13 bases are shared with TRBD2. The germline V gene has CDR1 LNHNV and CDR2 YYDKDF (reference sequence). The CDR3 is made up of 15 amino acids. With 7 bases clipped from V and 7 bases from J, the junction kept 7 bases outside the gene matches.

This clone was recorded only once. CDR3 sequence (DNA): TGTGCCAGCAGTTACGCGGTCAGAGACGAAGCTTTCTTT. Protein: CASSYAVRDEAFF. The rearrangement joins TRBV6-5 to TRBJ1-1; D is uncertain. The CDR3 runs 13 residues. CDR1 MNHEY and CDR2 SVGAGI come from the germline V gene. The V end lost 2 bases, the J end lost 8 bases, and 12 bases lay between the germline ends.

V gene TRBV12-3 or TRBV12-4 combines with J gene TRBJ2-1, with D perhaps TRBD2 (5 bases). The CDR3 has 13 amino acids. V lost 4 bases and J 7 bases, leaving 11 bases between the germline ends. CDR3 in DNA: TGTGCCAGCAGTTCGGCTAGAGGGAATGAGCAGTTCTTC. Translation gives CASSSARGNEQFF.

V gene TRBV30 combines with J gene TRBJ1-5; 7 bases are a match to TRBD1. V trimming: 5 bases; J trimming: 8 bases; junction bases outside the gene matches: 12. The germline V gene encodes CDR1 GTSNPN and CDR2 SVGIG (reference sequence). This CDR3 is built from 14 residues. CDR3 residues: CAWDAQGSGEPQHF. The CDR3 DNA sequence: TGTGCCTGGGATGCACAGGGGAGTGGAGAGCCCCAGCATTTT.

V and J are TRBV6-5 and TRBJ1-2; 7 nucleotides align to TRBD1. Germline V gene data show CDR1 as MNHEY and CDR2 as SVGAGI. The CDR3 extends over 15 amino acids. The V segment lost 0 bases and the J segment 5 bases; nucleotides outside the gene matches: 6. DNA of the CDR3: TGTGCCAGCAGTTACTCCGGGACAGTTACATATGGCTACACCTTC. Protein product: CASSYSGTVTYGYTF.

Here the CDR3 reads CASRVNSDSYEQYF. The DNA for the CDR3 is TGTGCCAGCAGGGTAAACAGTGACTCCTACGAGCAGTACTTC. This chain joins TRBV11-2 and TRBJ2-7; D unclear. The ends were cut back, 6 bases at V and 0 bases at J, with 12 bases in the middle. The CDR3 consists of 14 residues. Looked up from germline, CDR1 is SGHAT and CDR2 is FQNNGV.

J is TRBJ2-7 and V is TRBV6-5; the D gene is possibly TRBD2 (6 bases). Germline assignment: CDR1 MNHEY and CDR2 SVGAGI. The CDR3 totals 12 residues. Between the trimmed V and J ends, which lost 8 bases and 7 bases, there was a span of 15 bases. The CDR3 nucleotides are TGTGCCAGCGGAGGGATTTCGAAAGAGCAGTACTTC. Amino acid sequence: CASGGISKEQYF.

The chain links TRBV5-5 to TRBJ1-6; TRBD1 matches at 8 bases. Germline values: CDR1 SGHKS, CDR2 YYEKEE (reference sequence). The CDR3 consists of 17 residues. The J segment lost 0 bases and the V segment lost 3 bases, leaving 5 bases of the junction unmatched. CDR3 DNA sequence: TGTGCCAGCAGCTCGGACAGGGAATACTCCTATAATTCACCCCTCCACTTT. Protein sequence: CASSSDREYSYNSPLHF.

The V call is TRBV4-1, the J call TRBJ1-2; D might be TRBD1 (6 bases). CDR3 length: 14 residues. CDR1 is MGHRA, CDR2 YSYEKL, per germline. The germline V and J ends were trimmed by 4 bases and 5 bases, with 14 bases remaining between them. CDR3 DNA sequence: TGCGCCAGCAGCCCCGGGACAATCGGGTATGGCTACACCTTC. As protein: CASSPGTIGYGYTF.

CDR3 nucleotides: TGTGCCAGCAGCCTAGGACTAGCGGGGGGGAAAGATACGCAGTATTTT. This sequence encodes CASSLGLAGGKDTQYF. The rearrangement uses TRBV9 and TRBJ2-3, with 15 bases fitting TRBD2. V was clipped by 4 bases and J by 5 bases; unmatched bases: 5. Germline V gene lookup returns CDR1 SGDLS and CDR2 YYNGEE. The CDR3 sequence is 16 residues long.

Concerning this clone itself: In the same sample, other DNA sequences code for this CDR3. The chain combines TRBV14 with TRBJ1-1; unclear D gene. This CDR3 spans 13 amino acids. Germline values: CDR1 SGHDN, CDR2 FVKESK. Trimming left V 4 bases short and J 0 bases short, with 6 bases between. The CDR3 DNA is TGTGCCAGCAGCCTTACAGTGAACACTGAAGCTTTCTTT. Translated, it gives CASSLTVNTEAFF.

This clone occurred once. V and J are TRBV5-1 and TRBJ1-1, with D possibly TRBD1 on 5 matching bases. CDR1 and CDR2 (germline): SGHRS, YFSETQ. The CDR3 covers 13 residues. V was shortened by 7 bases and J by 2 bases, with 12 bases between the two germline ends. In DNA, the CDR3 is TGCGCCAGCGGACGGACATTTAACACTGAAGCTTTCTTT. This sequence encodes CASGRTFNTEAFF.

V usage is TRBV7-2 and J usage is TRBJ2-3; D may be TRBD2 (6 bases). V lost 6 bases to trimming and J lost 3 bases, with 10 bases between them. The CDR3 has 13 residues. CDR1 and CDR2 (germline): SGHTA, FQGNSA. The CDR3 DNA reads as TGTGCCAGCAGGGCGCGGGGTACAGATACGCAGTATTTT. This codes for CASRARGTDTQYF.